The source of this TCR beta chain is a study of T cells in Graves' hyperthyroidism and ophthalmopathy. Using RNA transcripts as the source, TCR beta CDR3 regions were amplified. The HTBI primer set was used in a first-round RT-PCR of the TCR CDR3. TCRdb fed the multiplex PCR reads into MiXCR, producing one record per CDR3 protein. Counted here are about 840,000 distinct CDR3 sequences, more than 30% occurring once; the ten biggest clones make up more than 7%. Thyroid ultrasound, orbital computed tomography, clinical symptoms, and serum thyroxine and TRAb underpinned diagnoses. A note on this clonotype: Possible read error: a much larger clone is one base away.

The CDR3 is 12 amino acids. The germline CDR1 and CDR2 sequences are SGHTA and FQGNSA. The chain uses TRBV7-2 and TRBJ1-1, with D perhaps TRBD1 (6 bases). Sequenced input: blood. The TCR comes from a man younger than 35 with Graves' hyperthyroidism. The CDR3 here is CASNLGGRLAFF. The CDR3 region has the DNA TGTGCTAGCAACTTAGGGGGGAGACTGGCTTTCTTT.